These 15 T cell receptor beta chains came from one sample sequenced in a study of T cell repertoires in cytomegalovirus infection. Each CDR3 protein gets one entry after TCRdb re-called the reads with MiXCR. Found here are a few hundred thousand distinct CDR3 sequences, roughly 15% of them singletons; the top ten hold about 12%. The sample comprised PBMCs. Source of these receptors: a human donor in good health (CMV status not recorded). Some clones in this sample may be carry-over from other donors' samples.

This clonotype has a single count. The chain couples TRBV11-1 to TRBJ2-5; no clear D gene. Trimming removed 0 bases at V and 2 bases at J, with 4 bases between. The CDR3 extends over 13 amino acids. Germline V gene sequence: CDR1 SGHAT, CDR2 FQDESV (reference sequence). CDR3 coding DNA: TGTGCCAGCAGCTTAGCGCATCAAGAGACCCAGTACTTC. Encoded protein: CASSLAHQETQYF.

The count of this clonotype is one. This rearrangement joins TRBV5-1 to TRBJ2-1, with 15 bases lining up with TRBD2. This CDR3 is 19 amino acids long. The germline gives CDR1 SGHRS, CDR2 YFSETQ. After removal of 4 bases from V and 3 bases from J, the junction contained 11 bases not matched to a gene. CDR3 loop: CASSQQGTSGGNFYNEQFF. Written as DNA, the CDR3 is TGCGCCAGCAGCCAACAAGGGACTAGCGGGGGGAACTTCTACAATGAGCAGTTCTTC.

This clonotype appeared many times. The V and J genes are TRBV3-1 and TRBJ1-1; no clear D. V lost 4 bases and J lost 0, with 12 bases in between. Germline lookup yields CDR1 LGHDT and CDR2 YNNKEL (reference sequence). The CDR3 sequence is 15 residues long. CDR3 bases: TGTGCCAGCAGCCGATCCGGCCAACTGAACACTGAAGCTTTCTTT. As protein: CASSRSGQLNTEAFF.

This clonotype has only a few counts. V gene TRBV6-2 or TRBV6-3 combines with J gene TRBJ2-7; D remains unclear. Between the trimmed V and J ends, which lost 6 bases and 2 bases, there was a span of 5 bases. Germline V gene sequence: CDR1 MNHEY, CDR2 SVGEGT. This CDR3 spans 11 amino acids. As DNA, the CDR3 is TGTGCCAGCAGGGGTACCTACGAGCAGTACTTC. It translates to CASRGTYEQYF.

This chain links TRBV7-2 with TRBJ2-7; tentative D call: TRBD2 (6 bases). CDR3 length equals 14 residues. Germline lookup yields CDR1 SGHTA and CDR2 FQGNSA. Trimming removed 1 base at V and 4 bases at J, with 11 bases between. The CDR3 DNA is TGTGCCAGCAGCTTAGATAGGGACTTGTACGAGCAGTACTTC. Encoded protein: CASSLDRDLYEQYF.

In this sample, this clonotype turned up many times. V is TRBV7-2 and J is TRBJ2-3; 11 positions agree with TRBD2. V dropped 5 bases and J dropped 8; count of bases not matched to a gene: 9. Germline CDR1 SGHTA, CDR2 FQGNSA. CDR3 length: 15 amino acids. CDR3 loop: CASSPTSGGHGTQYF. The CDR3 bases are TGTGCCAGCAGCCCCACTAGCGGGGGCCATGGTACGCAGTATTTT.

At least ten counts were recorded for this clonotype. The rearrangement links TRBV2 to TRBJ1-1, with TRBD1 as a possible D gene (5 bases). The CDR3 sequence is 14 residues long. The germline V gene has CDR1 SNHLY and CDR2 FYNNEI. V was clipped by 4 bases and J by 5 bases, with 14 bases between them. CDR3 residues: CASSAQGRLTEAFF. The CDR3 region has the DNA TGTGCCAGCAGTGCGCAGGGACGGTTGACTGAAGCTTTCTTT.

The chain is built from TRBV2 and TRBJ2-7; 7 bases are a match to TRBD1. This CDR3 has 15 amino acids. V gave up 3 bases and J gave up 2 bases; unmatched junction bases: 7. CDR1 is SNHLY and CDR2 is FYNNEI in the germline V gene. The CDR3 protein is CASSDFDRATYEQYF. In DNA form, the CDR3 reads TGTGCCAGCAGTGATTTCGACAGGGCCACCTACGAGCAGTACTTC.

The CDR3 DNA follows: TGTGCCAGCAGCCGCTATGGGGACTCACCCCTCCACTTT. Protein sequence: CASSRYGDSPLHF. This chain connects TRBV2 to TRBJ1-6; D is perhaps TRBD1 (5 bases). The V gene's germline CDR1 is SNHLY and CDR2 FYNNEI. The CDR3 consists of 13 residues. The V end was cut by 6 bases, the J end by 10 bases, with 13 bases between.

This clonotype was seen a handful of times. The rearrangement joins TRBV10-3 to TRBJ2-7; weak D call: TRBD1 (6 bases). Trimming stripped 2 bases from V and 3 bases from J, with 8 bases between. Per germline, CDR1 ENHRY and CDR2 SYGVKD. CDR3 size: 13 residues. CDR3: CAISEGRGYEQYF. In nucleotides, the CDR3 is TGTGCCATCAGTGAGGGCAGGGGCTACGAGCAGTACTTC.

This clonotype was seen more than once but under ten times. The chain is built from TRBV15 and TRBJ2-1; D is ambiguous. The CDR3 is 11 residues long. Germline-derived CDR1 and CDR2 are LNHNV and YYDKDF (reference sequence). Deletions cut 1 base from V and 9 bases from J, with 4 bases between. CDR3 amino acids: CATSRGLEQFF. In nucleotides, the CDR3 is TGTGCCACCAGCAGAGGCCTTGAGCAGTTCTTC.

In the case of this clonotype: This CDR3 fails to terminate in the conserved phenylalanine or tryptophan, so it likely reflects a read error. The limits of the CDR3 on the DNA are not certain, so only TCRdb's listed CDR3 is given. The chain uses TRBV4-1 and TRBJ2-7. CDR1 and CDR2 from the germline V gene are MGHRA and YSYEKL. The CDR3 adds up to 15 amino acids, both ends counted. CDR3 residues: CASSLRTEHSYEQHS.

The V and J genes are TRBV5-6 and TRBJ1-2, with a possible D match to TRBD1 (6 bases). CDR1 is SGHDT, CDR2 YYEEEE, per germline. The CDR3 totals 19 residues. Trimming pared 1 base from V and 10 bases from J, leaving 32 bases between. CDR3 nucleotide sequence: TGTGCCAGCAGCTTGAATTGGAAGGGACACGGCGGTTTTCATGGTGACTACACCTTC. Translated: CASSLNWKGHGGFHGDYTF.

This clonotype has only a few counts. The chain uses TRBV3-1 and TRBJ2-1; the D call may be TRBD1 or TRBD2 (5 bases each). The CDR3 is made up of 14 amino acids. Germline V gives CDR1 LGHDT, CDR2 YNNKEL (reference sequence). Trimming cost V 4 bases and J 9 bases, with 16 bases left between them. The CDR3 sequence is CASSLGVGVAEQFF. In DNA form, the CDR3 reads TGTGCCAGCAGCCTAGGGGTGGGGGTGGCTGAGCAGTTCTTC.

This clonotype showed up just a few times. The chain links TRBV6-5 to TRBJ1-6, with unresolved D. The CDR3 has 15 amino acids. Trimming left V 0 bases short and J 7 bases short, with 10 bases between. The germline V gene has CDR1 MNHEY and CDR2 SVGAGI. Written as DNA, the CDR3 is TGTGCCAGCAGTTACTCGGGGTACGGCAATTCACCCCTCCACTTT. As protein: CASSYSGYGNSPLHF.